Listed here is a single TCR beta chain. Its target is unknown. The sample belongs to a study of tumor-infiltrating lymphocytes in localized non-small cell lung cancer. For the study at large: The cohort mixed smokers and never-smokers, several histologies, and some post-neoadjuvant-chemotherapy samples. Tumor tissue and non-adjacent uninvolved lung came from each patient. Study-level points and caveats: IM1 and IM2 tumors showed no difference in T-cell fraction. Technical variation could not be separated from intratumor heterogeneity here.

Germline V lookup: CDR1 SGHDN, CDR2 FVKESK. The CDR3 runs 17 residues. V was clipped by 0 bases and J by 0 bases; unmatched bases: 5. Clones were sequenced by immunoSEQ multiplex PCR, and TCRdb holds only the in-frame ones, with some missing. The sample comprises around 16,000 clones, around 72% of which are singletons, and approximately 4.3% rests with the top ten. The sample comprised lung tumor tissue. This TCR derives from a human donor with non-small cell lung cancer. This sequence joins TRBV14 and TRBJ2-3; 8 bases match TRBD2. CDR3 residues: CASSQEPAGVSTDTQYF. Written as DNA, the CDR3 is TGTGCCAGCAGCCAAGAGCCAGCGGGAGTGAGCACAGATACGCAGTATTTT.